These T cell receptor beta chains were read from a single sample in a study of blood T cell repertoires in COVID-19. Profiled with immunoSEQ multiplex PCR; TCRdb holds only in-frame clones, not every one. Altogether about 200,000 clones are present, 65% to 85% being singletons, with the ten largest covering nearly 7.5%. Sequenced input: PBMCs or T cells enriched from blood (not recorded which). The receptors were sampled from a woman in her forties with acute COVID-19. The CDR3 runs from the conserved cysteine through the conserved F or W. D genes are given only for firm matches. Rows give clone size only sometimes, using once, few, many, or a class for an expanded clone.

D gene: TRBD1
CDR3 length: 14
clone size: NA
J gene: TRBJ2-7
V gene: TRBV9
CDR3 protein: CASSVTGGIDEQYF
CDR3 DNA: TGTGCCAGCAGCGTAACAGGGGGTATCGACGAGCAGTACTTC

D gene: NA
CDR3 length: 14
clone size: NA
J gene: TRBJ1-5
V gene: TRBV2
CDR3 protein: CASSASTSNQPQHF
CDR3 DNA: TGTGCCAGCAGTGCTTCAACAAGCAATCAGCCCCAGCATTTT

D gene: TRBD2
CDR3 length: 15
clone size: NA
J gene: TRBJ2-1
V gene: TRBV3-1/TRBV3-2
CDR3 protein: CASSQGRETRNEQFF
CDR3 DNA: TGTGCCAGCAGCCAGGGGCGGGAGACGAGAAATGAGCAGTTCTTC

D gene: NA
CDR3 length: 13
clone size: NA
J gene: TRBJ2-7
V gene: TRBV5-4
CDR3 protein: CASSETGLHEQYF
CDR3 DNA: TGTGCCAGCAGCGAAACAGGGTTGCACGAGCAGTACTTC

D gene: NA
CDR3 length: 17
clone size: few
J gene: TRBJ1-6
V gene: TRBV28
CDR3 protein: CASSSSQGSSYNSPLHF
CDR3 DNA: TGTGCCAGCAGTTCATCACAGGGTAGCTCCTATAATTCACCCCTCCACTTT

D gene: NA
CDR3 length: 14
clone size: NA
J gene: TRBJ2-2
V gene: TRBV7-9
CDR3 protein: CASSFKGGTGELFF
CDR3 DNA: TGTGCCAGCAGCTTTAAAGGAGGCACCGGGGAGCTGTTTTTT

D gene: TRBD2
CDR3 length: 14
clone size: NA
J gene: TRBJ2-3
V gene: TRBV4-2
CDR3 protein: CASSPSGRGDTQYF
CDR3 DNA: TGTGCCAGCAGCCCTAGCGGGAGAGGAGATACGCAGTATTTT

D gene: TRBD1
CDR3 length: 17
clone size: NA
J gene: TRBJ1-6
V gene: TRBV6-2/TRBV6-3
CDR3 protein: CASSEGQGSSYNSPLHF
CDR3 DNA: TGTGCCAGCAGTGAGGGACAGGGGAGCTCCTATAATTCACCCCTCCACTTT

D gene: TRBD1
CDR3 length: 15
clone size: NA
J gene: TRBJ1-1
V gene: TRBV28
CDR3 protein: CASADYDRGLTEAFF
CDR3 DNA: TGTGCCAGCGCCGACTACGACAGGGGGCTCACTGAAGCTTTCTTT

D gene: NA
CDR3 length: 16
clone size: NA
J gene: TRBJ2-1
V gene: TRBV28
CDR3 protein: CASNSLDPRSYNEQFF
CDR3 DNA: TGTGCCAGCAACAGCCTCGACCCCCGCTCCTACAATGAGCAGTTCTTC

D gene: NA
CDR3 length: 16
clone size: NA
J gene: TRBJ1-6
V gene: TRBV28
CDR3 protein: CASSLGGAGGYSPLHF
CDR3 DNA: TGTGCCAGCAGTTTAGGAGGGGCTGGCGGCTATTCACCCCTCCACTTT

D gene: TRBD1
CDR3 length: 14
clone size: once
J gene: TRBJ1-5
V gene: TRBV5-6
CDR3 protein: CASSSPTGGQPQHF
CDR3 DNA: TGTGCCAGCAGTTCACCGACAGGGGGTCAGCCCCAGCATTTT

D gene: TRBD1
CDR3 length: 18
clone size: NA
J gene: TRBJ1-2
V gene: TRBV2
CDR3 protein: CASSGTTGVIFGDYGYTF
CDR3 DNA: TGTGCCAGCAGTGGGACGACAGGGGTAATTTTCGGGGACTATGGCTACACCTTC

D gene: TRBD2
CDR3 length: 15
clone size: NA
J gene: TRBJ2-3
V gene: TRBV6-4
CDR3 protein: CASSELAGSTDTQYF
CDR3 DNA: TGTGCCAGCAGTGAACTAGCGGGAAGCACAGATACGCAGTATTTT

D gene: NA
CDR3 length: 16
clone size: NA
J gene: TRBJ2-2
V gene: TRBV5-1
CDR3 protein: CASSLGHVTNTGELFF
CDR3 DNA: TGCGCCAGCAGCTTGGGGCACGTCACCAACACCGGGGAGCTGTTTTTT

D gene: NA
CDR3 length: 17
clone size: many
J gene: TRBJ2-3
V gene: TRBV21-1
CDR3 protein: CASSATGAGAHTDTQYF
CDR3 DNA: TGTGCCAGCAGCGCCACAGGAGCGGGAGCCCACACAGATACGCAGTATTTT

D gene: NA
CDR3 length: 12
clone size: NA
J gene: TRBJ2-3
V gene: TRBV7-3
CDR3 protein: CASSFFRDTQYF
CDR3 DNA: TGTGCCAGCAGCTTTTTTCGGGATACGCAGTATTTT

D gene: NA
CDR3 length: 13
clone size: NA
J gene: TRBJ1-6
V gene: TRBV25-1
CDR3 protein: CASSAGQGSPLHF
CDR3 DNA: TGTGCCAGCAGTGCGGGACAAGGATCACCCCTCCACTTT

D gene: TRBD2
CDR3 length: 18
clone size: once
J gene: TRBJ2-5
V gene: TRBV4-2
CDR3 protein: CASSQDYQASGTEETQYF
CDR3 DNA: TGTGCCAGCAGCCAAGATTATCAGGCTAGCGGAACCGAAGAGACCCAGTACTTC

D gene: NA
CDR3 length: 12
clone size: NA
J gene: TRBJ1-2
V gene: TRBV5-6
CDR3 protein: CASTWGGQGYTF
CDR3 DNA: TGTGCCAGCACCTGGGGGGGGCAGGGCTACACCTTC

D gene: NA
CDR3 length: 14
clone size: once
J gene: TRBJ2-6
V gene: TRBV30
CDR3 protein: CAWSAGPGANVLTF
CDR3 DNA: TGTGCCTGGAGTGCAGGGCCCGGGGCCAACGTCCTGACTTTC

D gene: NA
CDR3 length: 14
clone size: few
J gene: TRBJ1-5
V gene: TRBV3-1/TRBV3-2
CDR3 protein: CASSRRGASQPQHF
CDR3 DNA: TGTGCCAGCAGCCGGCGGGGGGCAAGTCAGCCCCAGCATTTT

D gene: TRBD1
CDR3 length: 15
clone size: NA
J gene: TRBJ1-2
V gene: TRBV5-6
CDR3 protein: CASSAGQGRRNGYTF
CDR3 DNA: TGTGCCAGCAGCGCGGGACAGGGAAGACGGAATGGCTACACCTTC

D gene: NA
CDR3 length: 17
clone size: NA
J gene: TRBJ2-1
V gene: TRBV29-1
CDR3 protein: CSVEIRRLDNNYNEQFF
CDR3 DNA: TGCAGCGTTGAAATTCGGCGACTGGACAACAACTACAATGAGCAGTTCTTC

D gene: NA
CDR3 length: 13
clone size: once
J gene: TRBJ1-5
V gene: TRBV28
CDR3 protein: CASSPRIDQPQHF
CDR3 DNA: TGTGCCAGCAGTCCCAGAATCGATCAGCCCCAGCATTTT

D gene: TRBD2
CDR3 length: 16
clone size: few
J gene: TRBJ2-3
V gene: TRBV28
CDR3 protein: CASSPPGGGAGDTQYF
CDR3 DNA: TGTGCCAGCAGTCCCCCGGGCGGGGGGGCCGGGGATACGCAGTATTTT

D gene: NA
CDR3 length: 14
clone size: NA
J gene: TRBJ2-1
V gene: TRBV10-3
CDR3 protein: CAISEGGVYNEQFF
CDR3 DNA: TGTGCCATCAGTGAAGGCGGAGTCTACAATGAGCAGTTCTTC